This T cell receptor (beta chain) was sequenced for a study of memory CD4+ T cells and cytomegalovirus serostatus. Method: immunoSEQ multiplex PCR; TCRdb's copy keeps in-frame clones and lacks some. The sample includes 55,000 to 80,000 clones, more than 75% of them seen just once. General study results and limits: Of 150 to 200 reported CMV TCRbeta sequences, under 80 were found in memory CD4+ repertoires.

The sort gate was single viable CD3+CD4+CD8-CD45RO+ cells for memory CD4+ T cells. After thawing, CD4+ T cells were positively selected. CDR3 size: 13 residues. Germline CDR1 and CDR2: MGHDK and SYGVNS. The V end lost 6 bases, the J end lost 4 bases, and 12 bases lay between the germline ends. In regard to this clone: Its specificity is not known.

This TCR came from an adult in good health and CMV-seropositive. The chain joins TRBV25-1 to TRBJ1-1; D gene unclear. The sequenced material came from memory CD4+ T cells from blood. The DNA of the CDR3 is TGTGCCAGCAGGGGTCAGGTGAGCACTGAAGCTTTCTTT. Its protein product is CASRGQVSTEAFF.